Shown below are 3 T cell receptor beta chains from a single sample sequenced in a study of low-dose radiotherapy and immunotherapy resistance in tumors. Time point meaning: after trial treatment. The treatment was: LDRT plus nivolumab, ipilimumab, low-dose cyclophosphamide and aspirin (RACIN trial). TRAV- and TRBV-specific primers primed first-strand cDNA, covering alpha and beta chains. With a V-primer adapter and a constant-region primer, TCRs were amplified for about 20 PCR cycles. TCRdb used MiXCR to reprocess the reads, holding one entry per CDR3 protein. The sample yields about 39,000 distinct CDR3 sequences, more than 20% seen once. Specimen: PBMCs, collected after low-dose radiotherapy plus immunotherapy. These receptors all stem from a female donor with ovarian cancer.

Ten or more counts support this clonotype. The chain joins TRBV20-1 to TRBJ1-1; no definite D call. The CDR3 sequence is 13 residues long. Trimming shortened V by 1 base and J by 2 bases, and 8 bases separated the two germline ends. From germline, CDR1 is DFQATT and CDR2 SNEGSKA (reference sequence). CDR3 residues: CSARVTGNTEAFF. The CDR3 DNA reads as TGCAGTGCTAGAGTCACGGGAAACACTGAAGCTTTCTTT.

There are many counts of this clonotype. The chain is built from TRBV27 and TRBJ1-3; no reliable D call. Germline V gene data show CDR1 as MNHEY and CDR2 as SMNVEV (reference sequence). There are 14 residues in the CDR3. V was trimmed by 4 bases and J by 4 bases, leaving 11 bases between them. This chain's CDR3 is CASSSETEGNTIYF. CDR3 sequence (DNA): TGTGCCAGCAGTTCAGAGACGGAGGGAAACACCATATATTTT.

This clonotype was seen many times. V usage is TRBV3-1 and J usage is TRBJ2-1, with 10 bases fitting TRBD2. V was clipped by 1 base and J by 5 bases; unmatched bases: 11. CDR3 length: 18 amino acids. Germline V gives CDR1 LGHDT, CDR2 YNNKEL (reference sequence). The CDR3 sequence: CASSQGAPSGSWNNEQFF. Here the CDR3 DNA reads TGTGCCAGCAGCCAAGGGGCCCCTAGCGGGAGCTGGAACAATGAGCAGTTCTTC.